This T cell receptor beta chain originates from a study of identifying expanded T cells in peripheral blood. Measured with immunoSEQ multiplex PCR; TCRdb has only the in-frame clones, and not every one. Here the sample spans 50,000 to 60,000 clones, around 82% being singletons. During the collection period, no donor immune events like infections were recorded. The source of this sequence is a person aged 18 to 69 in good health. The sequenced sample was blood.

The CDR3 nucleotides read TGTGCCAGCAGGGTTACTCTAGACGAAGAGACCCAGTACTTC. This sequence encodes CASRVTLDEETQYF. The chain couples TRBV7-8 to TRBJ2-5; D is uncertain. Germline V gene sequence: CDR1 SGHVS, CDR2 FQNEAQ. CDR3 length equals 14 residues. V was trimmed by 6 bases and J by 3 bases, leaving 14 bases between them.